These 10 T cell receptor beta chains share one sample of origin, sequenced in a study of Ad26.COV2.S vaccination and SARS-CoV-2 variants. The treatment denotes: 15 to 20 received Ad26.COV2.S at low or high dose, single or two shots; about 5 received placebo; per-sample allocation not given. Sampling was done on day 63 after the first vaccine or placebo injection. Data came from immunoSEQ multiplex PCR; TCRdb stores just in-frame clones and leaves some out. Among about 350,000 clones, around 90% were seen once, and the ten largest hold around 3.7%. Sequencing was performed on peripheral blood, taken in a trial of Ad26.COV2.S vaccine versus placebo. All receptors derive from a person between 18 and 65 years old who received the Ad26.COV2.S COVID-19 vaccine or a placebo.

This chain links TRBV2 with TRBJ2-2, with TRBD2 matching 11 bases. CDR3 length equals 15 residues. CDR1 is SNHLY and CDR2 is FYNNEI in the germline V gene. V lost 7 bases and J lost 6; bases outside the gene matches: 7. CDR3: CASTRLAGGSGELFF. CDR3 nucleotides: TGTGCCAGCACTCGGCTAGCGGGGGGTTCCGGGGAGCTGTTTTTT.

The CDR3 DNA reads TGTGCCAGCAGTTTACTAGGGCAGGGGAACACCGGGGAGCTGTTTTTT. Residues: CASSLLGQGNTGELFF. The gene calls are TRBV27 and TRBJ2-2, with D perhaps TRBD1 (5 bases). V was clipped by 2 bases and J by 1 base, with 11 bases between them. Germline V lookup: CDR1 MNHEY, CDR2 SMNVEV (reference sequence). The CDR3 consists of 16 residues.

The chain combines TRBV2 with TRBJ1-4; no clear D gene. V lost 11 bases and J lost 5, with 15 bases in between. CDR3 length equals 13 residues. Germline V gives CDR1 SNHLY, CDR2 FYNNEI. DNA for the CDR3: TGTGCCGGAGCCCGCAGGCGGAATGAAAAACTGTTTTTT. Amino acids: CAGARRRNEKLFF.

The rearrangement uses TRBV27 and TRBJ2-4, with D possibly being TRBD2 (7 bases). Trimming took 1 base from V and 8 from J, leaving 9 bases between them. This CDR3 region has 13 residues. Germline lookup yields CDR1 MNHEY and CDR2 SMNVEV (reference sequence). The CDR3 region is CASSLLGGDIQYF. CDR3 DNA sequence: TGTGCCAGCAGTTTATTAGGGGGGGACATTCAGTACTTC.

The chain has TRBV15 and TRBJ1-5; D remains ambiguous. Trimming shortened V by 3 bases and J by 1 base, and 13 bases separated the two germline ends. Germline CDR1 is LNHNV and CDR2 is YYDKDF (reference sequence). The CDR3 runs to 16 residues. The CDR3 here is CATSSDGPGSNQPQHF. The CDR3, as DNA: TGTGCCACCAGCAGTGACGGCCCGGGAAGCAATCAGCCCCAGCATTTT. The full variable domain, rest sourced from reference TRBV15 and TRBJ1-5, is DAMVIQNPRYQVTQFGKPVTLSCSQTLNHNVMYWYQQKSSQAPKLLFHYYDKDFNNEADTPDNFQSRRPNTSFCFLDIRSPGLGDTAMYLCATSSDGPGSNQPQHFGDGTRLSIL.

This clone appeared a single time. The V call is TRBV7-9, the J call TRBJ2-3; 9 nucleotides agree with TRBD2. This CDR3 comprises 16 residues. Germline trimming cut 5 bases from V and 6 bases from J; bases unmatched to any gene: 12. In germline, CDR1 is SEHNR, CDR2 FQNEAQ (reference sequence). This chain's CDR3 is CASSVNRGSGGDTQYF. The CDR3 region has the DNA TGTGCCAGCAGCGTCAACAGGGGTAGCGGGGGTGATACGCAGTATTTT.

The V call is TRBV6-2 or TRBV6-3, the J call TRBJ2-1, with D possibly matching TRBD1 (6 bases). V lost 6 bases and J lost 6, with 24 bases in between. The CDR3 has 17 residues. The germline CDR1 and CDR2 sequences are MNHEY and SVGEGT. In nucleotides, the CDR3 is TGTGCCAGCAGCCGTCAGACTACAGGGTCCCGGGTCAATGAGCAGTTCTTC. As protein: CASSRQTTGSRVNEQFF.

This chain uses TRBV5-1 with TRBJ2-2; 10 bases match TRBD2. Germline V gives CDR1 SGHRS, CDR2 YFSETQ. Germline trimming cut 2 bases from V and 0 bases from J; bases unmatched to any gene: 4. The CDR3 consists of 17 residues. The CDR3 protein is CASSFLAGGANTGELFF. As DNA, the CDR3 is TGCGCCAGCAGCTTTTTAGCGGGGGGAGCGAACACCGGGGAGCTGTTTTTT.

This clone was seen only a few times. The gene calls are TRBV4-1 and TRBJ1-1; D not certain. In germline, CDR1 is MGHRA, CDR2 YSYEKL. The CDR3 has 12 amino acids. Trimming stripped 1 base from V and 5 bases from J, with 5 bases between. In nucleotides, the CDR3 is TGCGCCAGCAGCCAAGGATGGACTGAAGCTTTCTTT. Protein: CASSQGWTEAFF.

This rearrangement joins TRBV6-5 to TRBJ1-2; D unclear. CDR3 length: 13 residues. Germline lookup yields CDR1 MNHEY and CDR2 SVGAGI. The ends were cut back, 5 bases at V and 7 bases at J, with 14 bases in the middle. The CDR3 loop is CASSPDKTGGYTF. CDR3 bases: TGTGCCAGCAGTCCTGACAAAACCGGTGGCTACACCTTC.